One sample yielded the 32 T cell receptor beta chains listed below, sequenced in a study of blood T cell repertoires in COVID-19. Only in-frame clones appear in the TCRdb table, and some are missing; sequencing was by immunoSEQ multiplex PCR. The sample records about 74,000 clones, around 90% being singletons. Sequenced input: peripheral blood. These receptors came from a woman aged 45-65 years in a cohort sampled during active COVID-19.

Written as DNA, the CDR3 is TGTGCCAGAGACAGGTGTTATAGCAATCAGCCCCAGCATTTT. Protein sequence: CARDRCYSNQPQHF. This sequence joins TRBV27 and TRBJ1-5, with D perhaps TRBD1 (6 bases). This CDR3 has 14 residues. Trimming took 9 bases from V and 0 from J, leaving 12 bases between them. Per the germline V gene, CDR1 is MNHEY and CDR2 is SMNVEV (reference sequence).

This chain connects TRBV19 to TRBJ2-5, with D maybe TRBD1 (6 bases). The CDR3 contains 13 residues. CDR1 LNHDA and CDR2 SQIVND come from the germline V gene (reference sequence). V gave up 9 bases and J gave up 5 bases, with 16 bases separating them. The CDR3 DNA is TGTGCCAGCTCGGACAGCCCCTGGGAGACCCAGTACTTC. This encodes CASSDSPWETQYF.

V is TRBV3-1 (or the pseudogene TRBV3-2) and J is TRBJ1-1; D is possibly TRBD1 (6 bases). Germline CDR1 is LGHDT and CDR2 is YNNKEL (reference sequence). V lost 1 base and J lost 5, with 20 bases in between. CDR3 length equals 17 residues. Here the CDR3 reads CASSQGFSLGGLTEAFF. The CDR3 coding sequence is TGTGCCAGCAGCCAAGGGTTTTCGTTGGGGGGGCTTACTGAAGCTTTCTTT.

The gene calls are TRBV6-5 and TRBJ2-1; the match to TRBD2 covers 8 bases. Germline V gene lookup returns CDR1 MNHEY and CDR2 SVGAGI. The trim removed 0 bases at V and 5 bases at J, leaving 6 bases unmatched. There are 16 residues in the CDR3. CDR3 DNA: TGTGCCAGCAGTTACTCGTACGGGACTAGAAACAATGAGCAGTTCTTC. Its translation is CASSYSYGTRNNEQFF.

The chain couples TRBV6-2 or TRBV6-3 to TRBJ2-7; no definite D call. The germline CDR1 and CDR2 sequences are MNHEY and SVGEGT. The CDR3 runs 13 residues. Trimming pared 2 bases from V and 0 bases from J, leaving 5 bases between. This CDR3 reads CASSYAHSYEQYF. The CDR3 DNA follows: TGTGCCAGCAGTTACGCGCACTCCTACGAGCAGTACTTC.

Notes on this clone: No DNA is shown, since the ends of the CDR3 on it are uncertain; the CDR3 is the one TCRdb lists. The genes are TRBV21-1 and TRBJ2-1; the D segment call TRBD1 is taken from the table without a DNA check. TRBV21-1 is assigned pseudogene status. The length of the CDR3 is 18 amino acids, counting both ends. CDR3 region: CASSGWAFGTGASNEQFF.

The chain joins TRBV11-2 to TRBJ2-7; D possibly corresponds to TRBD1 (5 bases). Trimming left V 1 base short and J 3 bases short, with 7 bases between. CDR3 size: 13 residues. Germline V gene data show CDR1 as SGHAT and CDR2 as FQNNGV. CDR3 nucleotides: TGTGCCAGCAGCTTAGGACAGTTCTACGAGCAGTACTTC. Residues: CASSLGQFYEQYF.

The chain employs TRBV18 and TRBJ2-5, with TRBD1 matching over 8 bases. The CDR3 has 13 residues. Germline trimming cut 3 bases from V and 7 bases from J; bases unmatched to any gene: 4. Germline V gene lookup returns CDR1 KGHSH and CDR2 LQKENI. This CDR3 is CASSPGQEGTQYF. CDR3 coding DNA: TGTGCCAGCTCACCGGGACAGGAGGGGACCCAGTACTTC.

This rearrangement joins TRBV9 to TRBJ1-5, with 7 positions matching TRBD1. J lost 6 bases, V lost 0 bases, and 9 bases had no gene match. The CDR3 has 16 amino acids. Germline V lookup: CDR1 SGDLS, CDR2 YYNGEE. This CDR3 reads CASSVEVRGFPQPQHF. CDR3 DNA: TGTGCCAGCAGCGTAGAGGTCAGGGGGTTTCCTCAGCCCCAGCATTTT.

The chain links TRBV6-6 to TRBJ2-2, with TRBD2 matching 12 bases. The CDR3 has 14 amino acids. The V gene end was trimmed by 8 bases and the J gene end by 7 bases; junction bases not matched to a gene: 5. Germline V CDR1 and CDR2: MNHNY, SVGAGI (reference sequence). DNA for the CDR3: TGTGCCAGCGAACTAGCGGGAGGAGGCGGGGAGCTGTTTTTT. This sequence encodes CASELAGGGGELFF.

Points on this clone: A read error is likely, as this CDR3 ends without the conserved phenylalanine or tryptophan. The rearrangement links TRBV6-5 to TRBJ1-2, with 7 bases lining up with TRBD1. The CDR3 sequence is 13 residues long. V dropped 6 bases and J dropped 4; count of bases not matched to a gene: 5. Germline lookup yields CDR1 MNHEY and CDR2 SVGAGI. As DNA, the CDR3 is TGTGCCAGCAGCCCGGGACAGAGCTATGGCTACACCCTC. Residues: CASSPGQSYGYTL.

The V call is TRBV18, the J call TRBJ2-5, with a possible D match to TRBD2 (5 bases). Trimming removed 3 bases at V and 3 bases at J, with 11 bases between. Germline CDR1 is KGHSH and CDR2 is LQKENI. The CDR3 covers 14 residues. In DNA, the CDR3 is TGTGCCAGCTCACCGCGGCTAGCAGAAGAGACCCAGTACTTC. Protein sequence: CASSPRLAEETQYF.

The V gene is TRBV28, the J gene TRBJ1-5; tentatively, D is TRBD1 (5 bases). This CDR3 has 15 residues. Germline values: CDR1 MDHEN, CDR2 SYDVKM. Trimming took off 1 base at V and 3 bases at J, with 10 bases between the two ends. The CDR3 protein is CASSLSGGTNQPQHF. The CDR3 DNA reads TGTGCCAGCAGTTTATCGGGGGGAACCAATCAGCCCCAGCATTTT.

The chain has TRBV5-1 and TRBJ1-1; D is ambiguous. This CDR3 is 14 amino acids long. V lost 4 bases and J lost 0, with 10 bases in between. Germline CDR1 is SGHRS and CDR2 is YFSETQ. CDR3 bases: TGCGCCAGCAGCCCCCGTCCAGTGAACACTGAAGCTTTCTTT. This codes for CASSPRPVNTEAFF.

The V call is TRBV7-9, the J call TRBJ2-2; a weak D match, TRBD2 (6 bases). Trimming shortened V by 5 bases and J by 4 bases, and 17 bases separated the two germline ends. Germline-derived CDR1 and CDR2 are SEHNR and FQNEAQ (reference sequence). The CDR3 consists of 16 residues. The DNA for the CDR3 is TGTGCCAGCAGCCCATCGCCGGGACTGATCACCGGGGAGCTGTTTTTT. Its translation: CASSPSPGLITGELFF.

The chain links TRBV7-9 to TRBJ2-3, with D possibly TRBD2 on 5 matching bases. Germline V gene sequence: CDR1 SEHNR, CDR2 FQNEAQ (reference sequence). Trimming stripped 5 bases from V and 3 bases from J, with 15 bases between. The CDR3 extends over 15 amino acids. CDR3 region: CASSELSSVTDTQYF. The DNA of the CDR3 is TGTGCCAGCAGCGAACTTAGTAGCGTTACAGATACGCAGTATTTT.

The rearrangement links TRBV3-1 (or the pseudogene TRBV3-2) to TRBJ1-2; TRBD1 matches 7 bases. The germline gives CDR1 LGHDT, CDR2 YNNKEL (reference sequence). V lost 0 bases, J lost 7 bases, and 14 bases stayed unmatched. The CDR3 covers 17 residues. The CDR3 spells CASSQDQHSGGRGGYTF. The CDR3 coding sequence is TGTGCCAGCAGCCAAGATCAGCACTCAGGGGGAAGAGGTGGCTACACCTTC.

The chain uses TRBV5-4 and TRBJ2-1; 11 bases are shared with TRBD2. Germline CDR1 SGHNT, CDR2 YYREEE (reference sequence). The CDR3 sequence is 15 residues long. Trimming cost V 4 bases and J 8 bases; bases outside gene matches: 8. CDR3 in amino acids: CASSRASGRTDEQFF. CDR3 in DNA: TGTGCCAGCAGCAGGGCTAGCGGGAGGACGGATGAGCAGTTCTTC.

This chain connects TRBV10-1 to TRBJ2-3, with D possibly being TRBD2 (6 bases). Germline loops: CDR1 WNHNN, CDR2 SYGVQD (reference sequence). Trimming shortened V by 3 bases and J by 1 base, and 11 bases separated the two germline ends. This CDR3 is 15 amino acids long. The chain's CDR3 is CASSEEASGTDTQYF. CDR3 in DNA: TGCGCCAGCAGTGAAGAAGCTAGCGGCACAGATACGCAGTATTTT.

This chain joins TRBV28 and TRBJ1-4, with no clear D. There are 19 residues in the CDR3. CDR1 is MDHEN, CDR2 SYDVKM, per germline. V lost 6 bases and J lost 6, with 29 bases in between. The CDR3 DNA reads as TGTGCCAGCAGACTTATGCGGCCGGTACTTTCACCCGCTGATGAAAAACTGTTTTTT. Its translation: CASRLMRPVLSPADEKLFF.

This clone was picked up one time. The J gene is TRBJ2-3, the V gene TRBV9, with 11 bases identical to TRBD2. The germline CDR1 and CDR2 sequences are SGDLS and YYNGEE. The CDR3 runs to 18 residues. Losses at the gene ends were 0 bases for V and 3 bases for J; bases not matched to a gene: 9. CDR3 in amino acids: CASSVVARLAGPTDTQYF. The CDR3 region has the DNA TGTGCCAGCAGCGTAGTCGCTCGACTAGCGGGGCCTACAGATACGCAGTATTTT.

This clone appeared once. The CDR3 region is CASSTGTGYGYTF. DNA for the CDR3: TGTGCCAGTAGCACCGGGACAGGGTATGGCTACACCTTC. V gene TRBV19 combines with J gene TRBJ1-2; 9 nucleotides align to TRBD1. The germline CDR1 and CDR2 sequences are LNHDA and SQIVND (reference sequence). The CDR3 loop spans 13 amino acids. The ends lost 6 bases at V and 5 bases at J; junction bases unmatched: 4.

The J gene is TRBJ2-5, the V gene TRBV27; 10 positions agree with TRBD1. Trimming at V came to 10 bases and at J to 1 base, leaving 9 bases not matched to a gene. The CDR3 consists of 15 residues. Looked up from germline, CDR1 is MNHEY and CDR2 is SMNVEV (reference sequence). The CDR3 DNA reads TGTGCCACCCGGGCCCGGACAGGGGGCCAAGAGACCCAGTACTTC. Its translation: CATRARTGGQETQYF.

This clone was picked up one time. This sample includes further DNA sequences coding for the same CDR3. This chain joins TRBV6-6 and TRBJ2-2; possibly TRBD1 for D (6 bases). Trimming took 6 bases from V and 2 from J, leaving 10 bases between them. In germline, CDR1 is MNHNY, CDR2 SVGAGI (reference sequence). This CDR3 contains 14 residues. The CDR3 nucleotides are TGTGCCAGCAGACCGGGACAAAACACCGGGGAGCTGTTTTTT. Its translation is CASRPGQNTGELFF.

This chain links TRBV19 with TRBJ2-7; 10 nucleotides align to TRBD1. CDR3 length equals 15 residues. The trim removed 1 base at V and 6 bases at J, leaving 6 bases unmatched. Per the germline V gene, CDR1 is LNHDA and CDR2 is SQIVND (reference sequence). The CDR3 nucleotides read TGTGCCAGTAGTATAGGGACAGGGGGACCCGCCGAGCAGTACTTC. It yields the protein CASSIGTGGPAEQYF.

This rearrangement joins TRBV6-5 to TRBJ2-1; perhaps TRBD2 as D (6 bases). Germline loops: CDR1 MNHEY, CDR2 SVGAGI. CDR3 length equals 13 residues. Trimming cost V 11 bases and J 12 bases, with 23 bases left between them. The CDR3 DNA sequence: TGTGCCGGGGCGGGGACTGTGTCCCTAGGGCAGTTCTTC. It codes for CAGAGTVSLGQFF.

This chain connects TRBV5-1 to TRBJ2-5, with TRBD1 matching 8 bases. CDR3 length equals 12 residues. J was trimmed by 6 bases and V by 7 bases; bases with no gene match: 5. The germline CDR1 and CDR2 sequences are SGHRS and YFSETQ. The CDR3 is CASSDRGKTQYF. The DNA for the CDR3 is TGCGCCAGCTCCGACAGGGGCAAGACCCAGTACTTC.

The gene calls are TRBV2 and TRBJ2-7; tentatively, D is TRBD1 (5 bases). CDR1 and CDR2 (germline): SNHLY, FYNNEI. This CDR3 has 14 amino acids. With 3 bases removed from V and 5 bases from J, the gap between germline ends came to 14 bases. CDR3 protein: CASSDEHLGDEQYF. The CDR3 nucleotides are TGTGCCAGCAGTGATGAACACCTAGGGGACGAGCAGTACTTC.

This chain connects TRBV6-2 or TRBV6-3 to TRBJ2-7, with D possibly matching TRBD2 (6 bases). This CDR3 is built from 16 residues. V shed 2 bases and J shed 5 bases, with 19 bases lying between them. CDR1 and CDR2 from the germline V gene are MNHEY and SVGEGT. The DNA for the CDR3 is TGTGCCAGCAGTTACCCCTCCCTAGCGAGAACCCACGAGCAGTACTTC. Translated, it gives CASSYPSLARTHEQYF.

This clone has more than one count but fewer than ten. The genes are TRBV7-3 and TRBJ2-1; TRBD2 agrees at 10 bases. V lost 5 bases, J lost 2 bases, and 3 bases stayed unmatched. The CDR3 is made up of 15 amino acids. Germline V gene data show CDR1 as SGHTA and CDR2 as FQGTGA. This CDR3 is CASSALAGAYNEQFF. The CDR3 bases are TGTGCCAGCAGCGCCCTAGCGGGAGCCTACAATGAGCAGTTCTTC.

The rearrangement joins TRBV6-5 to TRBJ1-6, with TRBD1 matching 7 bases. V shed 3 bases and J 13 bases; nucleotides not matched to a gene: 9. The CDR3 contains 14 residues. Germline V lookup: CDR1 MNHEY, CDR2 SVGAGI. The CDR3 sequence is CASSYDRVNIPLHF. CDR3 nucleotide sequence: TGTGCCAGCAGTTATGACAGGGTGAACATTCCCCTCCACTTT.

The chain combines TRBV30 with TRBJ2-3, with 7 nucleotides matching TRBD1. There are 13 residues in the CDR3. Looked up from germline, CDR1 is GTSNPN and CDR2 is SVGIG (reference sequence). Germline trimming cut 8 bases from V and 2 bases from J; bases unmatched to any gene: 7. The CDR3 DNA reads as TGTGCCCGTACAGGGGCGGCCACAGATACGCAGTATTTT. It codes for CARTGAATDTQYF.